This record looks at one T cell receptor (beta chain) sequence and its context. Antigen specificity is unknown. The sample originates from a study of T cell responses to AZD1222 COVID-19 vaccine. Findings and limits, study-wide: Increases in Spike-specific TCR breadth and depth were seen after two AZD1222 doses.

V was pared by 2 bases and J by 5 bases, with 8 bases between. The CDR3 consists of 12 residues. Germline V CDR1 and CDR2: GTSNPN, SVGIG (reference sequence). The assay was immunoSEQ multiplex PCR, and TCRdb's table has in-frame clones only and misses some. The sample contains 100,000 to 150,000 clones, approximately 90% of which appear only once. The chain recombines TRBV30 with TRBJ2-3; D uncertain. The TCR was taken from an adult in good health. The input for sequencing was peripheral blood, taken on day 0 of AZD1222 vaccination. CDR3: CAWSSVGDTQYF. The CDR3 DNA reads as TGTGCCTGGAGTAGCGTAGGAGATACGCAGTATTTT.